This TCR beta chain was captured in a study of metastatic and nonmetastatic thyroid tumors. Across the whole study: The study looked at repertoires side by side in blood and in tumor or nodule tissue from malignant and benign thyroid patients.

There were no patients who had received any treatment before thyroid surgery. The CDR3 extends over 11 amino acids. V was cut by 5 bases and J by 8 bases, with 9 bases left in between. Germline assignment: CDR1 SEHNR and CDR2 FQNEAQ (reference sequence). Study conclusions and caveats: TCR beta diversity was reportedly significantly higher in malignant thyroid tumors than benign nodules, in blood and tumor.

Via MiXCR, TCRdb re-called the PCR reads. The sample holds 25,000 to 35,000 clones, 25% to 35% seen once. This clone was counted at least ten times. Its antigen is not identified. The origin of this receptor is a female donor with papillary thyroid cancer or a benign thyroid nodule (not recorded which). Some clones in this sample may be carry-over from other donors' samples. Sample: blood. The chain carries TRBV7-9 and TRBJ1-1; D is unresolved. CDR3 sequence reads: CASSPTAEAFF. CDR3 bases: TGTGCCAGCAGCCCGACGGCCGAAGCTTTCTTT.